Listed here are 20 T cell receptor beta chains from one sample, sequenced in a study of T-cell reconstitution after alpha-beta-depleted transplantation in children. The authors prepared the TCRbeta library with unique molecular identifiers. In TCRdb, the PCR reads were re-called with MiXCR into one record per CDR3 protein. Here the sample spans 240,000 or so distinct CDR3 sequences, around 11% being singletons. The specimen comprised PBMCs from the stem cell graft donor, sampled from the stem cell graft. All receptors come from a human donor who donated a stem cell graft to a child with acute lymphoblastic leukemia.

Only a few counts were recorded for this clonotype. CDR3 DNA: TGTGCCAGCAGTGAAAATTTCGGACAGGGGGGAAGTCAGCCCCAGCATTTT. Amino acids: CASSENFGQGGSQPQHF. This sequence joins TRBV6-1 and TRBJ1-5; 10 bases align to TRBD1. CDR3 length: 17 amino acids. CDR1 MNHNS and CDR2 SASEGT come from the germline V gene. V lost 2 bases, J lost 6 bases, and 10 bases stayed unmatched.

Ten or more counts support this clonotype. This chain connects TRBV6-1 to TRBJ1-6, with unresolved D. The V end lost 4 bases, the J end lost 6 bases, and 13 bases lay between the germline ends. Germline values: CDR1 MNHNS, CDR2 SASEGT. This CDR3 spans 15 amino acids. CDR3 bases: TGTGCCAGCAGTGTCCGGACGGTGATTAATTCACCCCTCCACTTT. Translating it yields CASSVRTVINSPLHF.

This clonotype came up many times. J is TRBJ1-5 and V is TRBV29-1; D ambiguous. Germline CDR1 reads SQVTM; CDR2 reads ANQGSEA. CDR3 length equals 13 residues. With 5 bases removed from V and 5 bases from J, the gap between germline ends came to 13 bases. CDR3 residues: CSVLRGPDQPQHF. CDR3 nucleotide sequence: TGCAGCGTTCTCCGTGGGCCTGATCAGCCCCAGCATTTT. Based on the CDR3 plus reference TRBV29-1 and TRBJ1-5, the full variable domain is SAVISQKPSRDICQRGTSLTIQCQVDSQVTMMFWYRQQPGQSLTLIATANQGSEATYESGFVIDKFPISRPNLTFSTLTVSNMSPEDSSIYLCSVLRGPDQPQHFGDGTRLSIL.

This clonotype was seen repeatedly, ten times or more. The CDR3 loop reads CASRRRNADTQYF. The CDR3 DNA follows: TGTGCCAGCAGAAGAAGGAATGCAGATACGCAGTATTTT. The V and J genes are TRBV12-3 or TRBV12-4 and TRBJ2-3, with no clear D. The CDR3 runs 13 residues. V lost 6 bases, J lost 4 bases, and 11 bases lay in between.

Remarks on this clonotype: A read error is possible here, since a much larger clone lies one base away. This chain joins TRBV20-1 and TRBJ2-7; 8 bases line up with TRBD2. This CDR3 region has 14 residues. Trimming at V came to 0 bases and at J to 8 bases, leaving 9 bases not matched to a gene. The germline CDR1 and CDR2 sequences are DFQATT and SNEGSKA (reference sequence). The CDR3 bases are TGCAGTGCTAGAGATCCGTCACTAGCGGACAAGCAGTACTTC. This codes for CSARDPSLADKQYF.

There are many counts of this clonotype. In nucleotides, the CDR3 is TGTGCCAGCATGTCCGCGGTGTACCAAGAGACCCAGTACTTC. It translates to CASMSAVYQETQYF. The rearrangement joins TRBV6-1 to TRBJ2-5; D unclear. The germline V and J ends were trimmed by 7 bases and 0 bases, with 12 bases remaining between them. The CDR3 loop spans 14 amino acids. Germline loops: CDR1 MNHNS, CDR2 SASEGT.

This clonotype has just a few counts. The chain links TRBV7-2 to TRBJ1-1; TRBD1 might be the D (6 bases). CDR3 length: 14 amino acids. Per the germline V gene, CDR1 is SGHTA and CDR2 is FQGNSA. Trimming took off 5 bases at V and 5 bases at J, with 15 bases between the two ends. The CDR3 DNA is TGTGCCAGCAGCCCTCAGGGGTCGGGAACTGAAGCTTTCTTT. As protein: CASSPQGSGTEAFF.

With regard to this clonotype: This may arise from a read error, as a much more abundant clone is one base away. The chain couples TRBV6-5 to TRBJ2-1, with D perhaps matching TRBD2 (6 bases). V dropped 4 bases and J dropped 5 bases, with 18 bases sitting between them. CDR1 MNHEY and CDR2 SVGAGI come from the germline V gene. The CDR3 runs to 16 residues. The CDR3 DNA reads as TGTGCCAGCAGTTCCCAGGGAGAGCTAGCGCACAATGAGCAGTTCTTC. This codes for CASSSQGELAHNEQFF.

This clonotype was observed many times. The rearrangement joins TRBV2 to TRBJ1-5, with TRBD1 matching 10 bases. The germline CDR1 and CDR2 sequences are SNHLY and FYNNEI. The CDR3 length is 18 residues. V dropped 0 bases and J dropped 0; count of bases not matched to a gene: 5. The CDR3 sequence: CASSEAVDRGISNQPQHF. In DNA, the CDR3 is TGTGCCAGCAGTGAAGCGGTGGACAGGGGGATTAGCAATCAGCCCCAGCATTTT.

This clonotype was observed many times. The genes are TRBV14 and TRBJ2-1; a possible D gene is TRBD2 (6 bases). Between the trimmed V and J ends, which lost 4 bases and 4 bases, there was a span of 14 bases. The CDR3 totals 15 residues. Germline V gene lookup returns CDR1 SGHDN and CDR2 FVKESK. The CDR3 nucleotides are TGTGCCAGCAGCCCCCGGCTAGCGAGGTACAATGAGCAGTTCTTC. Its protein product is CASSPRLARYNEQFF.

The CDR3 nucleotides are TGTGCCAGCAGCCCCTACGCGGCGGTAGCAGGGAAAACCGGGGAGCTGTTTTTT. This gives the protein CASSPYAAVAGKTGELFF. The chain has TRBV7-6 and TRBJ2-2, with D tentatively TRBD1 (5 bases). The CDR3 loop spans 18 amino acids. Per germline, CDR1 SGHVS and CDR2 FNYEAQ. V lost 5 bases, J lost 5 bases, and 24 bases lay in between. Full variable domain (rest looked up from reference TRBV7-6 and TRBJ2-2): GAGVSQSPRYKVTKRGQDVALRCDPISGHVSLYWYRQALGQGPEFLTYFNYEAQQDKSGLPNDRFSAERPEGSISTLTIQRTEQRDSAMYRCASSPYAAVAGKTGELFFGEGSRLTVL.

In this sample, this clonotype turned up many times. The chain recombines TRBV7-2 with TRBJ2-7, with D maybe TRBD1 (5 bases). The CDR3 sequence is 16 residues long. Germline-derived CDR1 and CDR2 are SGHTA and FQGNSA. Trimming left V 5 bases short and J 0 bases short, with 17 bases between. CDR3 residues: CASSPRRTKNSYEQYF. Written as DNA, the CDR3 is TGTGCCAGCAGCCCGAGGCGGACAAAAAACTCCTACGAGCAGTACTTC.

This clonotype was counted ten times or more. The rearrangement joins TRBV5-4 to TRBJ2-3; possibly TRBD2 for D (6 bases). The ends were cut back, 4 bases at V and 3 bases at J, with 15 bases in the middle. Germline lookup yields CDR1 SGHNT and CDR2 YYREEE (reference sequence). CDR3 length equals 15 residues. In DNA, the CDR3 is TGTGCCAGCAGCGTAACTAGCTTTGGGACAGATACGCAGTATTTT. This codes for CASSVTSFGTDTQYF.

The rearrangement links TRBV7-2 to TRBJ2-1; D possibly corresponds to TRBD2 (5 bases). Between the trimmed V and J ends, which lost 5 bases and 7 bases, there was a span of 21 bases. Per the germline V gene, CDR1 is SGHTA and CDR2 is FQGNSA. CDR3 length: 16 amino acids. The CDR3 region has the DNA TGTGCCAGCAGCCCTATCCGTCCCCGAGCGGTAAATGAGCAGTTCTTC. It encodes CASSPIRPRAVNEQFF.

Many counts were recorded for this clonotype. The chain recombines TRBV5-1 with TRBJ1-6, with 7 bases fitting TRBD1. CDR1 is SGHRS and CDR2 is YFSETQ in the germline V gene. The J segment lost 9 bases and the V segment lost 8 bases, leaving 14 bases of the junction unmatched. The CDR3 loop spans 15 amino acids. For the CDR3, the DNA is TGCGCCAGTCGACCGGGACAGTCCCAGGGTTCACCCCTCCACTTT. It is translated as CASRPGQSQGSPLHF.

For this clonotype: Given a much more abundant clone one base away, this may be a read error. V usage is TRBV29-1 and J usage is TRBJ2-7; 8 bases agree with TRBD1. The V gene's germline CDR1 is SQVTM and CDR2 ANQGSEA. The length of the CDR3 is 15 residues. V trimming: 5 bases; J trimming: 0 bases; junction bases outside the gene matches: 9. Here the CDR3 reads CSVSGGPRSSYEQYF. Here the CDR3 DNA reads TGCAGCGTTTCAGGGGGCCCCAGGAGCTCCTACGAGCAGTACTTC.

This clonotype was seen many times. The genes are TRBV29-1 and TRBJ2-1; no reliable D call. This CDR3 comprises 14 residues. Germline-derived CDR1 and CDR2 are SQVTM and ANQGSEA. The ends were cut back, 2 bases at V and 0 bases at J, with 8 bases in the middle. This CDR3 reads CSVESQSSYNEQFF. The DNA of the CDR3 is TGCAGCGTTGAAAGCCAGAGCTCCTACAATGAGCAGTTCTTC.

This clonotype was picked up a small number of times. The chain uses TRBV20-1 and TRBJ1-1; D might be TRBD1 (5 bases). The CDR3 loop spans 18 amino acids. Trimming stripped 1 base from V and 5 bases from J, with 26 bases between. The germline gives CDR1 DFQATT, CDR2 SNEGSKA (reference sequence). The CDR3 sequence: CSARVIVAGKGGTTEAFF. Here the CDR3 DNA reads TGCAGTGCTAGAGTGATCGTAGCAGGGAAGGGTGGAACAACTGAAGCTTTCTTT.

In this sample, this clonotype turned up a few times. The chain carries TRBV12-3 or TRBV12-4 and TRBJ2-3, with 8 bases matching TRBD2. The CDR3 covers 15 residues. J was trimmed by 5 bases and V by 5 bases; bases with no gene match: 9. Here the CDR3 reads CASSPRGGPGDTQYF. The DNA for the CDR3 is TGTGCCAGCAGTCCTCGGGGGGGCCCCGGAGATACGCAGTATTTT.

The chain recombines TRBV3-1 with TRBJ2-5; D is unclear. This CDR3 region has 16 residues. Trimming took off 5 bases at V and 0 bases at J, with 16 bases between the two ends. The germline V gene encodes CDR1 LGHDT and CDR2 YNNKEL (reference sequence). This CDR3 reads CASSNDPSRYQETQYF. In nucleotides, the CDR3 is TGTGCCAGCAGCAACGACCCCTCTCGATACCAAGAGACCCAGTACTTC.